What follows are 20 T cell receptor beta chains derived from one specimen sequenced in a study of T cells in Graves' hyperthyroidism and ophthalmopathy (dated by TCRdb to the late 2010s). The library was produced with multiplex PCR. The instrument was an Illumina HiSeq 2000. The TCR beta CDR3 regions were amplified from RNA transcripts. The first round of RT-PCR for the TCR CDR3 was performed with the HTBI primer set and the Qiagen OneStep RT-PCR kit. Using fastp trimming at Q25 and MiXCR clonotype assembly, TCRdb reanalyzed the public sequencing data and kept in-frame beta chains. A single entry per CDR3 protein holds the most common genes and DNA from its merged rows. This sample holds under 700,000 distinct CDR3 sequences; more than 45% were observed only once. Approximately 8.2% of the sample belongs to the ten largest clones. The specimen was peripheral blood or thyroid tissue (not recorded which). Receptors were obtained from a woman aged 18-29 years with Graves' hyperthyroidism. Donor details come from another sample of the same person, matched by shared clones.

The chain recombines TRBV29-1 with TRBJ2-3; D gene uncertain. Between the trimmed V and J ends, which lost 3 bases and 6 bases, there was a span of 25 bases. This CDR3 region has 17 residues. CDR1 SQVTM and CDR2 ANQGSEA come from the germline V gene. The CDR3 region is CSVEGSANVPYSDTQYF. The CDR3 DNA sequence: TGCAGCGTTGAGGGATCCGCGAACGTGCCCTATAGCGATACGCAGTATTTT.

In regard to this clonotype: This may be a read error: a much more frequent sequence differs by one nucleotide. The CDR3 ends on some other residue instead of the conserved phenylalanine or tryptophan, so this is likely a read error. The CDR3 loop reads CATSAAGARDTEAFL. DNA for the CDR3: TGTGCCACCAGTGCCGCAGGGGCCAGGGACACTGAAGCTTTCCTT. The genes are TRBV7-3 and TRBJ1-1; the D gene is possibly TRBD1 (6 bases). CDR1 is SGHTA, CDR2 FQGTGA, per germline. The germline V and J ends were trimmed by 10 bases and 3 bases, with 21 bases remaining between them. CDR3 length: 15 amino acids.

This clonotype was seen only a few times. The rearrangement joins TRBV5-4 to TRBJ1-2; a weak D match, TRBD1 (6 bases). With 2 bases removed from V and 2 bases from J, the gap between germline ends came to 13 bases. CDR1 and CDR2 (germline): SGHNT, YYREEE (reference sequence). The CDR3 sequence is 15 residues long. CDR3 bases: TGTGCCAGCAGCTTCTCGGCGGGGGGCAACTATGGCTACACCTTC. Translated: CASSFSAGGNYGYTF.

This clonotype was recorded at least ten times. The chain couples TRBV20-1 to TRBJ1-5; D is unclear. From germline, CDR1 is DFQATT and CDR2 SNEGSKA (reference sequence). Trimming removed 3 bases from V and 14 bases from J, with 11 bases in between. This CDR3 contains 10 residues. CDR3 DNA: TGCAGTGCTAGTTCCCCGGACGAGCATTTT. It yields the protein CSASSPDEHF.

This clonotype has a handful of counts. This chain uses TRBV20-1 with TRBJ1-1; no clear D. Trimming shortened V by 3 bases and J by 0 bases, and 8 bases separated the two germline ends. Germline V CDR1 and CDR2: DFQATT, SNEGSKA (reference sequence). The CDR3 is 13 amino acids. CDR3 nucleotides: TGCAGTGCTAGGTTGCAGCTGAACACTGAAGCTTTCTTT. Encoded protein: CSARLQLNTEAFF.

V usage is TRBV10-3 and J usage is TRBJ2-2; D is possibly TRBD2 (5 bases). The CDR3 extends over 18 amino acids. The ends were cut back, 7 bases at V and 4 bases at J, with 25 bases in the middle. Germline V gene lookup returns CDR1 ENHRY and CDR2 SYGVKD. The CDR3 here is CAITTVPAGRGGTGELFF. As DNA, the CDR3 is TGTGCCATCACCACCGTCCCGGCAGGCCGCGGAGGCACCGGGGAGCTGTTTTTT.

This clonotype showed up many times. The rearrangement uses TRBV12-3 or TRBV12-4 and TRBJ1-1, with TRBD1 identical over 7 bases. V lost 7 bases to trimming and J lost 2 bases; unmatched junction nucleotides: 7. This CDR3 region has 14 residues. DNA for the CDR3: TGTGCCAGCAACGATCGGACAGGCAACACTGAAGCTTTCTTT. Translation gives CASNDRTGNTEAFF.

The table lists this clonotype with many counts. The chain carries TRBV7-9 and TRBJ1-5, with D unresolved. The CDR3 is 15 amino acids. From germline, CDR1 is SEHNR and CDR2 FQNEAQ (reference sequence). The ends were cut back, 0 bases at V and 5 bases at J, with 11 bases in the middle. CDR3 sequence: CASSLAGKGDQPQHF. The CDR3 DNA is TGTGCCAGCAGCTTAGCGGGGAAGGGCGATCAGCCCCAGCATTTT.

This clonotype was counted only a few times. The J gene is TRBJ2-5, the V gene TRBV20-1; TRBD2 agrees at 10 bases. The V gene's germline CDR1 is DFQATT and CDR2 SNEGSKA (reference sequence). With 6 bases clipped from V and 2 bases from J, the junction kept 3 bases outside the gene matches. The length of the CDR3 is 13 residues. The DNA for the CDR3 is TGCAGTGCGCCGACTAGCGGGCAAGAGACCCAGTACTTC. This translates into CSAPTSGQETQYF.

As DNA, the CDR3 is TGCGCCAGCACCATCCGGGGGGCGGCTAATGAAAAACTGTTTTTT. This translates into CASTIRGAANEKLFF. This chain connects TRBV5-1 to TRBJ1-4, with a weak D call TRBD1 (6 bases). Germline V gene data show CDR1 as SGHRS and CDR2 as YFSETQ. The CDR3 spans 15 residues. V lost 6 bases to trimming and J lost 3 bases, with 15 bases between them.

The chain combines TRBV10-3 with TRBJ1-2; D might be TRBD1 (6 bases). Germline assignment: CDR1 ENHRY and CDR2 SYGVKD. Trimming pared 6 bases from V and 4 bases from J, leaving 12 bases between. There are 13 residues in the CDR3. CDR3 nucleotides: TGTGCCATCAGCCGGACAGCCGCCTATGGCTACACCTTC. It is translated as CAISRTAAYGYTF.

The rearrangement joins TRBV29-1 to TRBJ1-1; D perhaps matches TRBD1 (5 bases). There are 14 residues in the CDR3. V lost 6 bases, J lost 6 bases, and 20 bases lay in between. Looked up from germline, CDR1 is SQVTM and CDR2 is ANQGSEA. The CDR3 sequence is CSVKGGAIDAEAFF. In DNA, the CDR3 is TGCAGCGTCAAGGGCGGGGCGATAGACGCTGAAGCTTTCTTT.

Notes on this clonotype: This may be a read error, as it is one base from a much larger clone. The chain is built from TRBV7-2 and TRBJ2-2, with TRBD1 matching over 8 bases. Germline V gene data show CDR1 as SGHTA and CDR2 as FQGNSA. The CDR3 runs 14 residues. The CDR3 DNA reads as TGTGCCAGCAGCTGGACAGGGAACAGCGGGGAGCTGTTTTTT. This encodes CASSWTGNSGELFF. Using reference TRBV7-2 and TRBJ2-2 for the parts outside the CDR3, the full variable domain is GAGVSQSPSNKVTEKGKDVELRCDPISGHTALYWYRQSLGQGLEFLIYFQGNSAPDKSGLPSDRFSAERTGGSVSTLTIQRTQQEDSAVYLCASSWTGNSGELFFGEGSRLTVL.

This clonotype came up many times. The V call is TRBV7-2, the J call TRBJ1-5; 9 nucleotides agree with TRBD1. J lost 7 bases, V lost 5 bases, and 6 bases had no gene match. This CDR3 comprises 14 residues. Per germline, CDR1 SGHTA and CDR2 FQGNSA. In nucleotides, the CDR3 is TGTGCCAGCAGCACGGGACAGGGTGGCCAGCCCCAGCATTTT. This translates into CASSTGQGGQPQHF.

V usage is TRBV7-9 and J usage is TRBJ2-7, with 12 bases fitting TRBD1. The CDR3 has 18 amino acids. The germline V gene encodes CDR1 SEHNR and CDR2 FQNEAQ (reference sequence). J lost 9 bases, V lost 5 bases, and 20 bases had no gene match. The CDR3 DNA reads TGTGCCAGCAGCGACCGGGACAGGGGGCTAGCGGGACGACTGGGGCAGTACTTC. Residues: CASSDRDRGLAGRLGQYF.

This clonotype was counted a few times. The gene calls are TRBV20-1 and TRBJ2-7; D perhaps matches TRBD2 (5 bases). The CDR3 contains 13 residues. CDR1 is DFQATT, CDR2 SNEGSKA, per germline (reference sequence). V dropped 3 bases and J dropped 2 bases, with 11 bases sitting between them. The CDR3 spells CSARSAATYEQYF. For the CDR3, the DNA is TGCAGTGCTAGGTCAGCGGCCACCTACGAGCAGTACTTC.

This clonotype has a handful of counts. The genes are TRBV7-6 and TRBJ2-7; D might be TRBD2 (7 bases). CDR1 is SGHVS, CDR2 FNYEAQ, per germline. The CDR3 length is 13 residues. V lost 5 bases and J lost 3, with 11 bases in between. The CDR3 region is CASSKRGGYEQYF. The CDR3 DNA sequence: TGTGCCAGCAGCAAAAGGGGGGGCTACGAGCAGTACTTC. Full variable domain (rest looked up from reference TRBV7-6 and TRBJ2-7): GAGVSQSPRYKVTKRGQDVALRCDPISGHVSLYWYRQALGQGPEFLTYFNYEAQQDKSGLPNDRFSAERPEGSISTLTIQRTEQRDSAMYRCASSKRGGYEQYFGPGTRLTVT.

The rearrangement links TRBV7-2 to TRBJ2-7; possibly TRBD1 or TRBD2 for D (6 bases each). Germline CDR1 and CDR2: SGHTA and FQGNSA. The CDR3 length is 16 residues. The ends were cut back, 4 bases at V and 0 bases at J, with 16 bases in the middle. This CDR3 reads CASSYQYGGGSYEQYF. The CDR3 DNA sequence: TGTGCCAGCAGCTACCAGTACGGGGGCGGCTCCTACGAGCAGTACTTC.

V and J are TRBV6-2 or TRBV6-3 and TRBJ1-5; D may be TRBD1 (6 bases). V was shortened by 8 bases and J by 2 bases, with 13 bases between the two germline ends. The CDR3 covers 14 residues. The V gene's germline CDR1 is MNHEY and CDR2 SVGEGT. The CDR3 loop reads CASQGPGGNQPQHF. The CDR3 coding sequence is TGTGCCAGCCAAGGGCCAGGGGGCAATCAGCCCCAGCATTTT.

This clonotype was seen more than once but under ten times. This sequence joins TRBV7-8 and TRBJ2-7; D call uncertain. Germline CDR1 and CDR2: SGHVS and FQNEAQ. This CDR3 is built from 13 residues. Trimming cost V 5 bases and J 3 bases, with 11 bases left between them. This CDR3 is CASSPRVGYEQYF. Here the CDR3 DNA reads TGTGCCAGCAGCCCACGGGTCGGCTACGAGCAGTACTTC. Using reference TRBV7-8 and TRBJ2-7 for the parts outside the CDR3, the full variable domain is GAGVSQSPRYKVAKRGQDVALRCDPISGHVSLFWYQQALGQGPEFLTYFQNEAQLDKSGLPSDRFFAERPEGSVSTLKIQRTQQEDSAVYLCASSPRVGYEQYFGPGTRLTVT.